Sequencing of this TCR beta chain was carried out in a study of Ad26.COV2.S vaccination and SARS-CoV-2 variants. Study information: Dosing was one shot or two shots 56 days apart.

Clones were read by immunoSEQ multiplex PCR, and TCRdb kept only the in-frame ones, dropping some. The table shows hundreds of thousands of clones, with 90% occurring only once. Documented treatment: 15 to 20 received Ad26.COV2.S at low or high dose, single or two shots; five or six received placebo; per-sample allocation not given. Specimens were obtained on day 63 following the first vaccine or placebo injection. The sample consisted of peripheral blood, taken in a trial of Ad26.COV2.S vaccine versus placebo. This TCR was sampled from a person between 18 and 59 years old who received the Ad26.COV2.S COVID-19 vaccine or a placebo.

The CDR3 nucleotides read TGTGCCAGCAGCGAAGGACAGGGGGCCTATGGCTACACCTTC. This codes for CASSEGQGAYGYTF. The J gene is TRBJ1-2, the V gene TRBV7-2, with 11 bases matching TRBD1. The CDR3 consists of 14 residues. V shed 5 bases, J shed 4 bases, and the junction held 3 bases outside the gene matches. Per the germline V gene, CDR1 is SGHTA and CDR2 is FQGNSA. Variable domain in full (rest from reference TRBV7-2 and TRBJ1-2): GAGVSQSPSNKVTEKGKDVELRCDPISGHTALYWYRQSLGQGLEFLIYFQGNSAPDKSGLPSDRFSAERTGGSVSTLTIQRTQQEDSAVYLCASSEGQGAYGYTFGSGTRLTVV.